This T cell receptor beta chain was sequenced during a study of vaccination and CD4 T cells after COVID-19. Across the study: Post-COVID sampling occurred a median approximately 93 days after diagnosis (range 35 to 161). Cells were stimulated with overlapping spike peptides from SARS-CoV-2, HCoV-NL63, HCoV-OC43 and HCoV-229E. General study results and limits: Spike mono-reactivity held for 304 of 307 vaccine-specific clones in convalescent patients.

Treatment reported: approximately nine-day PBMC culture with coronavirus spike peptide pools or control peptides (ViraFEST assay). Fresh IL-2 medium was used to replace half of the medium on days 3 and 7. The CDR3 runs to 13 residues. Trimming left V 4 bases short and J 3 bases short, with 10 bases between. Germline V gene data show CDR1 as SNHLY and CDR2 as FYNNEI. Turning to this clonotype: Antigen: not known.

Sequence data for DNA of cultured CD4+ T cells were generated by the Oncomine TCR Beta short-read assay. TCRdb itself ran the PCR reads through MiXCR, one entry per CDR3 protein. Altogether 12,000 to 15,000 distinct CDR3 sequences are present, about 48% being singletons, with the ten largest covering roughly 9.1%. The TCR comes from a human donor who had recovered from COVID-19. This specimen consisted of CD4+ T cells from blood, cultured in vitro, obtained before SARS-CoV-2 vaccination. The J gene is TRBJ2-7, the V gene TRBV2; the D gene is possibly TRBD1 (6 bases). DNA of the CDR3: TGTGCCAGCAGTGGACAGGCCGACTACGAGCAGTACTTC. It translates to CASSGQADYEQYF.